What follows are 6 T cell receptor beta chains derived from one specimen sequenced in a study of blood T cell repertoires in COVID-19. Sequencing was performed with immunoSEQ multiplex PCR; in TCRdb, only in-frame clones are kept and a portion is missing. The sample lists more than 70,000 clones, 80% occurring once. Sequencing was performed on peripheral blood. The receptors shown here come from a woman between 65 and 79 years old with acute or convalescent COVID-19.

The CDR3 nucleotides are TGTGCCAGCAGTCTCGGAGGGGGGGCCTACGAGCAGTACTTC. It yields the protein CASSLGGGAYEQYF. V and J are TRBV6-5 and TRBJ2-7; possibly TRBD2 for D (7 bases). The CDR3 is made up of 14 amino acids. Per the germline V gene, CDR1 is MNHEY and CDR2 is SVGAGI. Trimming cost V 5 bases and J 2 bases, with 13 bases left between them.

CDR3 loop: CASSRDREMSGANVLTF. CDR3 nucleotide sequence: TGTGCCAGCAGCCGGGACAGGGAAATGTCTGGGGCCAACGTCCTGACTTTC. The V call is TRBV4-2, the J call TRBJ2-6, with TRBD1 identical over 9 bases. The CDR3 loop spans 17 amino acids. Germline V gives CDR1 LGHNA, CDR2 YNFKEQ. Germline trimming cut 4 bases from V and 1 base from J; bases unmatched to any gene: 5.

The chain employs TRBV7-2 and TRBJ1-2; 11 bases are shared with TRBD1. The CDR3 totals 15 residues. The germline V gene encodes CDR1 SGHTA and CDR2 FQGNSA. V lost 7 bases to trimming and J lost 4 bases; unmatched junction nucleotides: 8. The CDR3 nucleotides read TGTGCCAGCACCTCCTGGGACAGGGGGAGCTATGGCTACACCTTC. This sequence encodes CASTSWDRGSYGYTF.

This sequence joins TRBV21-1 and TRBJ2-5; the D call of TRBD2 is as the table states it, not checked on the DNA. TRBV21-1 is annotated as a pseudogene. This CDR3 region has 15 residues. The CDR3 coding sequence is TGTGCCAGCAGCAAAGCGACCGGGAGTGGGGAGACCCAGTACTTC. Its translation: CASSKATGSGETQYF.

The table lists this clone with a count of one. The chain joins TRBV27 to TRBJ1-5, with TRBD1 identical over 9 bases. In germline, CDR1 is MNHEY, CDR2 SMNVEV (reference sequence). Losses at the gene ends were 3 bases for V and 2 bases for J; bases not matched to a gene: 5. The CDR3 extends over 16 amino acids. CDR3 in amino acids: CASSLNRGLGNQPQHF. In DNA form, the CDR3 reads TGTGCCAGCAGTTTGAACAGGGGGCTCGGCAATCAGCCCCAGCATTTT.

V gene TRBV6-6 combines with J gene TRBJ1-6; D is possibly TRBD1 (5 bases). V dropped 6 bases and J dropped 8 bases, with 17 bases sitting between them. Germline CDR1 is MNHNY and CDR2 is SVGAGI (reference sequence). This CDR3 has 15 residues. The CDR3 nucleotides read TGTGCCAGCAGGATAAATCAGGGCCCCCATTCACCCCTCCACTTT. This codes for CASRINQGPHSPLHF.